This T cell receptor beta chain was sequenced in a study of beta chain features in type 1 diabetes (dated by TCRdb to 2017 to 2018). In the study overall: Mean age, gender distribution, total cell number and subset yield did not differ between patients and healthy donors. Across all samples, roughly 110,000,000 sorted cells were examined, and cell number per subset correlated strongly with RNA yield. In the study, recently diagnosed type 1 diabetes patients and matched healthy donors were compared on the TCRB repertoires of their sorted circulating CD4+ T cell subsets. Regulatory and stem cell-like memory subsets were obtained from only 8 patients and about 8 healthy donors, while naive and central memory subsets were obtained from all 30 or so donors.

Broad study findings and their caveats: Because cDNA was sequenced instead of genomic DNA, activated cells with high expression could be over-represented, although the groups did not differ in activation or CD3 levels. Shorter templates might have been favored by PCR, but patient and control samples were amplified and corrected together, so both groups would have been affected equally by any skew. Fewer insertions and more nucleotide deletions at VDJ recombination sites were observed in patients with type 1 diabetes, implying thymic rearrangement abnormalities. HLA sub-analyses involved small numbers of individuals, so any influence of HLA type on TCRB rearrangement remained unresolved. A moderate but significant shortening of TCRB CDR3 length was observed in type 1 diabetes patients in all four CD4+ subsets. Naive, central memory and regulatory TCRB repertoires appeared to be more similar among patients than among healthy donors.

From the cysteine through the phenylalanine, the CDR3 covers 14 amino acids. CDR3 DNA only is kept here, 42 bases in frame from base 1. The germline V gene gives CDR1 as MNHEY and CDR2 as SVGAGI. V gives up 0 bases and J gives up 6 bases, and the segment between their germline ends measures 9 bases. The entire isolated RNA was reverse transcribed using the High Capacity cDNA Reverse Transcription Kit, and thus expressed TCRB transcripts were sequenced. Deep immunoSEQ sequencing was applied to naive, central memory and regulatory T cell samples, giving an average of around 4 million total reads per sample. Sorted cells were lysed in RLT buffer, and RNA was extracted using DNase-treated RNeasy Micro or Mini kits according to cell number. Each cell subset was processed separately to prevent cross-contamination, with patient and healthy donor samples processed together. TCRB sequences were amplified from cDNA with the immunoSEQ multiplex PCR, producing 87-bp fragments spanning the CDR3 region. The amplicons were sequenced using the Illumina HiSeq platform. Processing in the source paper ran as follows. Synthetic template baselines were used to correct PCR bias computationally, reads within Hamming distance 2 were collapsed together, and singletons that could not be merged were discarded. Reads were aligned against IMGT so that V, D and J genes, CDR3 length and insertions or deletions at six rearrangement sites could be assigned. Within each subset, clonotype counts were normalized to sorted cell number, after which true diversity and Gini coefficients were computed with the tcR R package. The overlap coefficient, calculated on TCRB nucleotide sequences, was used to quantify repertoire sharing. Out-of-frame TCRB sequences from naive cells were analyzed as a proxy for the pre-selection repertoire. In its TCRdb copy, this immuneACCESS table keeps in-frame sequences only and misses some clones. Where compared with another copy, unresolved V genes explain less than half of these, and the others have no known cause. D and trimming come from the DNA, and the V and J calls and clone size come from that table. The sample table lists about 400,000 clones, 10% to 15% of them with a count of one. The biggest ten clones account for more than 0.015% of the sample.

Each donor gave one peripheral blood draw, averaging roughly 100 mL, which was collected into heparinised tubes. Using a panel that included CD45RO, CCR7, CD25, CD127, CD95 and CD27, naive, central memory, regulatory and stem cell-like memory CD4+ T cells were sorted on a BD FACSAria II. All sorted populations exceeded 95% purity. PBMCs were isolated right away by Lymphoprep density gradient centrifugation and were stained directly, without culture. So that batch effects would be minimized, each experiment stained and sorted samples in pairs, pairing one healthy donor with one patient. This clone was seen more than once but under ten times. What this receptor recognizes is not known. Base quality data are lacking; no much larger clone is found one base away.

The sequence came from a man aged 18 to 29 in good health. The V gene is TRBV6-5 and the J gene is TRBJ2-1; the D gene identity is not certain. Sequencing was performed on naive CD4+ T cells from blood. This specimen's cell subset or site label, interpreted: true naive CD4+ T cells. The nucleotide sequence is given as TGTGCCAGCAGTTACTCGAGCCTTGGCAATGAGCAGTTCTTC. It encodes CASSYSSLGNEQFF.